This passage covers 9 T cell receptor beta chains from one sample sequenced in a study of technical replicates of blood from a handful of donors. The data were produced by immunoSEQ multiplex PCR, yet TCRdb's version contains in-frame clones alone and is incomplete. The top ten clones hold about 14% of a sample with about 12,000 clones, roughly 79% of them seen once. The sample comprised PBMCs. These receptors all stem from a human donor in good health.

The rearrangement links TRBV25-1 to TRBJ2-1; tentatively, D is TRBD1 (5 bases). V lost 2 bases to trimming and J lost 8 bases, with 10 bases between them. In germline, CDR1 is MGHDK, CDR2 SYGVNS. The CDR3 loop spans 13 amino acids. In DNA, the CDR3 is TGTGCCAGCAGTGAACACACACAGGATGAGCAGTTCTTC. Its translation: CASSEHTQDEQFF.

The chain uses TRBV7-8 and TRBJ2-7; possible D gene TRBD1, 5 bases. Trimming cost V 7 bases and J 2 bases, with 21 bases left between them. CDR1 is SGHVS and CDR2 is FQNEAQ in the germline V gene. The CDR3 loop spans 16 amino acids. In DNA form, the CDR3 reads TGTGCCAGCACCATCCCCCCGGGCAGGGAAACCTACGAGCAGTACTTC. As protein: CASTIPPGRETYEQYF.

The V call is TRBV29-1, the J call TRBJ2-3; 9 bases map to TRBD2. V lost 5 bases and J lost 0; bases outside the gene matches: 18. The CDR3 has 19 amino acids. In germline, CDR1 is SQVTM, CDR2 ANQGSEA. The CDR3 DNA sequence: TGCAGCGTTCGACGTGGGGTAGCGGGAGCGTTTTCGAGCACAGATACGCAGTATTTT. Protein: CSVRRGVAGAFSSTDTQYF.

This clone has a single count. This chain joins TRBV5-1 and TRBJ1-4, with TRBD1 matching 8 bases. The germline gives CDR1 SGHRS, CDR2 YFSETQ. The CDR3 spans 17 residues. Trimming removed 0 bases from V and 2 bases from J; junction bases left unmatched: 6. Written as DNA, the CDR3 is TGCGCCAGCAGCTTGGAGCAGGGGGCTTTCACTAATGAAAAACTGTTTTTT. Translated: CASSLEQGAFTNEKLFF.

This clone was detected once. The rearrangement joins TRBV25-1 to TRBJ2-7; 8 positions match TRBD2. The CDR3 is made up of 15 amino acids. The trim removed 3 bases at V and 6 bases at J, leaving 10 bases unmatched. From germline, CDR1 is MGHDK and CDR2 SYGVNS. The CDR3: CASSDFGTSISEQYF. CDR3 nucleotides: TGTGCCAGCAGTGACTTCGGGACTAGTATCTCCGAGCAGTACTTC.

This clone was detected a few times. The V and J genes are TRBV27 and TRBJ2-1, with 14 bases that match TRBD2. V was clipped by 7 bases and J by 10 bases; unmatched bases: 9. Germline CDR1 MNHEY, CDR2 SMNVEV (reference sequence). This CDR3 region has 15 residues. The CDR3, as DNA: TGTGCCAGCACCCTATCGGGACTAGCGGGAGAGGAGCAGTTCTTC. Translated: CASTLSGLAGEEQFF.

The chain links TRBV5-1 to TRBJ2-1, with no clear D. In germline, CDR1 is SGHRS, CDR2 YFSETQ. Trimming removed 0 bases at V and 0 bases at J, with 7 bases between. This CDR3 is 15 amino acids long. The CDR3 DNA follows: TGCGCCAGCAGCTTGGAGCTGCCCTCCTACAATGAGCAGTTCTTC. This codes for CASSLELPSYNEQFF.

This rearrangement joins TRBV29-1 to TRBJ1-2; TRBD1 is a possible D gene (5 bases). Germline values: CDR1 SQVTM, CDR2 ANQGSEA. Trimming cost V 4 bases and J 4 bases, with 16 bases left between them. The CDR3 is 14 residues long. The CDR3 spells CSVGTGTYRYGYTF. CDR3 coding DNA: TGCAGCGTTGGGACGGGGACTTATCGCTATGGCTACACCTTC. Complete variable domain (other parts from reference TRBV29-1 and TRBJ1-2): SAVISQKPSRDICQRGTSLTIQCQVDSQVTMMFWYRQQPGQSLTLIATANQGSEATYESGFVIDKFPISRPNLTFSTLTVSNMSPEDSSIYLCSVGTGTYRYGYTFGSGTRLTVV.

This chain uses TRBV5-4 with TRBJ2-2; D is perhaps TRBD2 (7 bases). Trimming cost V 4 bases and J 2 bases, with 21 bases left between them. The CDR3 consists of 18 residues. CDR1 and CDR2 from the germline V gene are SGHNT and YYREEE (reference sequence). CDR3 sequence reads: CASSTPWGGGVNTGELFF. The CDR3 DNA follows: TGTGCCAGCAGCACCCCCTGGGGGGGCGGAGTCAACACCGGGGAGCTGTTTTTT.